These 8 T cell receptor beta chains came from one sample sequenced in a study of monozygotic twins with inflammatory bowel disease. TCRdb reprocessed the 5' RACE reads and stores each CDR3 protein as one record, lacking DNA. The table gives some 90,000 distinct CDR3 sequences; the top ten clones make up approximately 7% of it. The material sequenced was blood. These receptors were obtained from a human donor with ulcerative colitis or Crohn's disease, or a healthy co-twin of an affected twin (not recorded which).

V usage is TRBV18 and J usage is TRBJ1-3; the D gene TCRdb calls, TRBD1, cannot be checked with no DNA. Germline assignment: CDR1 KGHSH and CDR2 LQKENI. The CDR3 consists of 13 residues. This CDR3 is CASSNRDGNTIYF.

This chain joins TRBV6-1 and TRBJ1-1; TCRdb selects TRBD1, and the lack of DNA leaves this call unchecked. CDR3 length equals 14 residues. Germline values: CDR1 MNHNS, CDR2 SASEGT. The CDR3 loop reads CASSPTGFNTEAFF.

The CDR3 sequence: CASSLAFNYGYTF. The rearrangement links TRBV5-5 to TRBJ1-2. The germline gives CDR1 SGHKS, CDR2 YYEKEE (reference sequence). The length of the CDR3 is 13 residues.

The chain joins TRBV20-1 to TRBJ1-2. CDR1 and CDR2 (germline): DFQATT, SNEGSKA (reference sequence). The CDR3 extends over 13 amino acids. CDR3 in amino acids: CSARSDPARGYTF.

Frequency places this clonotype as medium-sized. CDR3 region: CASSIQGQGPDTQYF. The chain joins TRBV7-3 to TRBJ2-3; TCRdb lists TRBD1, though no DNA is available to test this call. Looked up from germline, CDR1 is SGHTA and CDR2 is FQGTGA. This CDR3 contains 15 residues.

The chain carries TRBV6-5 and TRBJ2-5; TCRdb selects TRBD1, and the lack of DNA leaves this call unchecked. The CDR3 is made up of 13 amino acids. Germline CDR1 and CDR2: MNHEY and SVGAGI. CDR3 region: CASSSQGPETQYF.

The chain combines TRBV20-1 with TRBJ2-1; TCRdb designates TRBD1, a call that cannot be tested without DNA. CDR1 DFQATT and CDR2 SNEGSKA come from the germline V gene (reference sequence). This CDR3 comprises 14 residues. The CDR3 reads CSARPGGTYNEQFF.

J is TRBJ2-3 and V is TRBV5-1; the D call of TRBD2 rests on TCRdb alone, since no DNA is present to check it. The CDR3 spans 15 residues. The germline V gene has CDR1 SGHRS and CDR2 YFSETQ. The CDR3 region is CASSLTGGPTDTQYF.